The entry that follows covers one T cell receptor beta chain sequence. Its antigen is not identified. The CDR3 is 14 residues long. Deletions cut 5 bases from V and 7 bases from J, with 14 bases between. Per germline, CDR1 SGHTA and CDR2 FQGNSA. The data are from a study of response to subunit inactivated influenza vaccine. Whole-study results and caveats: Authors suggested each seasonal flu vaccination may recruit only limited numbers of new T cells.

A single record per CDR3 protein comes from TCRdb applying MiXCR to the RT-PCR reads. The table has roughly 500,000 distinct CDR3 sequences, 15% to 20% seen once. The sequenced sample was CD4+ T cells sorted from PBMCs, obtained less than 30 months after vaccination. The chain is built from TRBV7-2 and TRBJ1-4, with D hard to call. The origin of this receptor is a man aged 50 to 75 who received an inactivated influenza vaccine. The CDR3 DNA is TGTGCCAGCAGCCGGGGTATGGCGCCTGAAAAACTGTTTTTT. It encodes CASSRGMAPEKLFF.